The 12 T cell receptor beta chains presented below share a single source sample, sequenced in a study of early T cells in non-severe SARS-CoV-2 infection. TCRdb fed the 5' RACE reads into MiXCR, producing one record per CDR3 protein. The data hold tens of thousands of distinct CDR3 sequences, with around 8% observed a single time. Specimen: whole blood. The source is an adult who was a healthcare worker with PCR-confirmed SARS-CoV-2 infection or an uninfected control (not recorded which).

The chain recombines TRBV7-3 with TRBJ2-3; 9 positions match TRBD1. Germline V gene lookup returns CDR1 SGHTA and CDR2 FQGTGA. With V trimmed by 4 bases and J by 0 bases, 8 bases remained unmatched. This CDR3 comprises 17 residues. CDR3 residues: CASSSNRGQASTDTQYF. For the CDR3, the DNA is TGTGCCAGCAGCTCCAACAGGGGGCAGGCCAGCACAGATACGCAGTATTTT.

This clonotype was counted ten times or more. V usage is TRBV28 and J usage is TRBJ2-3; the match to TRBD2 covers 9 bases. The V gene's germline CDR1 is MDHEN and CDR2 SYDVKM. V was pared by 8 bases and J by 7 bases, with 7 bases of the junction left unmatched. This CDR3 is 13 amino acids long. The DNA for the CDR3 is TGTGCCAGCCGGCGGGGGGGCTCATATACGCAGTATTTT. Its translation is CASRRGGSYTQYF.

The sample holds many counts of this clonotype. The chain links TRBV28 to TRBJ2-7; tentative D call: TRBD1 (6 bases). Germline lookup yields CDR1 MDHEN and CDR2 SYDVKM. The CDR3 is made up of 14 amino acids. Trimming took off 3 bases at V and 3 bases at J, with 12 bases between the two ends. The CDR3, as DNA: TGTGCCAGCAGTTTTCCGGGACACATCTACGAGCAGTACTTC. It codes for CASSFPGHIYEQYF.

This rearrangement joins TRBV19 to TRBJ1-4, with D uncertain. V lost 3 bases, J lost 0 bases, and 8 bases lay in between. Looked up from germline, CDR1 is LNHDA and CDR2 is SQIVND (reference sequence). The CDR3 totals 15 residues. CDR3 bases: TGTGCCAGTAGTATCCCAGGCGCAACTAATGAAAAACTGTTTTTT. The encoded protein is CASSIPGATNEKLFF.

Only a few counts were recorded for this clonotype. The CDR3 loop reads CASSIVEGAGDTQYF. Here the CDR3 DNA reads TGTGCCAGTAGTATAGTGGAAGGGGCTGGAGATACGCAGTATTTT. The V call is TRBV19, the J call TRBJ2-3, with D possibly TRBD1 on 5 matching bases. CDR1 and CDR2 from the germline V gene are LNHDA and SQIVND (reference sequence). The V and J ends lost 1 base and 5 bases respectively, with 13 bases between them. The CDR3 sequence is 15 residues long.

As for this clonotype: This sequence may be a read error, since a much larger clone differs from it by one base. The chain recombines TRBV5-6 with TRBJ2-3; D unresolved. The CDR3 covers 11 residues. Germline CDR1 and CDR2: SGHDT and YYEEEE. V was shortened by 3 bases and J by 4 bases, with 3 bases between the two germline ends. The CDR3 DNA is TGTGCCAGCAGCTGGGCAGATACGCAGTATTTT. It translates to CASSWADTQYF.

This clonotype was counted many times. The chain combines TRBV5-1 with TRBJ2-1; maybe TRBD1 (6 bases). Trimming cost V 0 bases and J 6 bases, with 10 bases left between them. The CDR3 runs 14 residues. Germline V gene lookup returns CDR1 SGHRS and CDR2 YFSETQ. The CDR3: CASSLGGLTNEQFF. In DNA form, the CDR3 reads TGCGCCAGCAGCTTGGGGGGGCTAACCAATGAGCAGTTCTTC.

In its sample, this clonotype was seen a few times. The chain joins TRBV11-2 to TRBJ1-1; no reliable D call. Germline values: CDR1 SGHAT, CDR2 FQNNGV. This CDR3 is built from 17 residues. Trimming took 1 base from V and 2 from J, leaving 17 bases between them. The CDR3 loop is CASSLVEGSYSNTEAFF. CDR3 DNA sequence: TGTGCCAGCAGCTTAGTGGAGGGCTCATACTCAAACACTGAAGCTTTCTTT. The complete variable domain, with remaining parts taken from reference TRBV11-2 and TRBJ1-1, reads EAGVAQSPRYKIIEKRQSVAFWCNPISGHATLYWYQQILGQGPKLLIQFQNNGVVDDSQLPKDRFSAERLKGVDSTLKIQPAKLEDSAVYLCASSLVEGSYSNTEAFFGQGTRLTVV.

This chain uses TRBV7-3 with TRBJ2-1; 8 positions match TRBD2. This CDR3 comprises 12 residues. Unmatched junction bases numbered 2, after V lost 4 bases and J lost 9 bases. CDR1 is SGHTA and CDR2 is FQGTGA in the germline V gene. The CDR3 protein is CASSSSGGEQFF. CDR3 DNA sequence: TGTGCCAGCAGCTCCAGCGGGGGTGAGCAGTTCTTC.

The table lists this clonotype with a few counts. The J gene is TRBJ1-1, the V gene TRBV6-6; D may be TRBD1 (5 bases). The CDR3 runs 15 residues. V was trimmed by 2 bases and J by 4 bases, leaving 14 bases between them. Germline V gene data show CDR1 as MNHNY and CDR2 as SVGAGI (reference sequence). The CDR3 DNA is TGTGCCAGCAGTTACGAGGGGACCCCGGGCACTGAAGCTTTCTTT. As protein: CASSYEGTPGTEAFF.

This clonotype occurred many times. The rearrangement uses TRBV5-4 and TRBJ2-2, with TRBD2 matching over 10 bases. The CDR3 consists of 17 residues. With 3 bases clipped from V and 7 bases from J, the junction kept 12 bases outside the gene matches. Germline loops: CDR1 SGHNT, CDR2 YYREEE (reference sequence). For the CDR3, the DNA is TGTGCCAGCAGCTCGGGGGGCGTGGGACTAGCGAGCGGGGAGCTGTTTTTT. Translation: CASSSGGVGLASGELFF. The whole variable domain, filled in from reference TRBV5-4 and TRBJ2-2, reads ETGVTQSPTHLIKTRGQQVTLRCSSQSGHNTVSWYQQALGQGPQFIFQYYREEENGRGNFPPRFSGLQFPNYSSELNVNALELDDSALYLCASSSGGVGLASGELFFGEGSRLTVL.

This clonotype was seen a single time. This rearrangement joins TRBV28 to TRBJ1-5; D not certain. CDR3 length: 12 residues. Trimming removed 9 bases at V and 2 bases at J, with 8 bases between. Germline assignment: CDR1 MDHEN and CDR2 SYDVKM. CDR3 nucleotides: TGTGCCAGTTTTGTTGGCAATCAGCCCCAGCATTTT. The encoded protein is CASFVGNQPQHF.